The TCR beta chain under discussion was sequenced for a study of blood T cell repertoires in COVID-19. Looking at the study overall: Material from acute and convalescent COVID-19 was sourced from the United States, Italy and Spain. T cells, B-cell-depleted T cells, or PBMCs provided the cDNA or gDNA that served as material.

J gave up 4 bases and V 6 bases, and 4 bases lay outside the gene matches. This CDR3 region has 13 residues. Per the germline V gene, CDR1 is SNHLY and CDR2 is FYNNEI. Authors' data handling: Using reference gene primer amplification, nucleated cell counts were estimated. Generated by immunoSEQ multiplex PCR, the TCRdb table keeps only in-frame clones and is missing some. V, J and clone size reflect that table, while D and trimming were determined from the DNA. Of over 70,000 clones in the sample, 65% to 80% were seen once. What was sequenced was peripheral blood. This sequence joins TRBV2 and TRBJ1-2, with 8 bases matching TRBD1. The sequence derives from a woman older than 75 with active or convalescent COVID-19. The CDR3 bases are TGTGCCAGCAGCGACAGGGGCGTCTATGGCTACACCTTC. Encoded protein: CASSDRGVYGYTF.